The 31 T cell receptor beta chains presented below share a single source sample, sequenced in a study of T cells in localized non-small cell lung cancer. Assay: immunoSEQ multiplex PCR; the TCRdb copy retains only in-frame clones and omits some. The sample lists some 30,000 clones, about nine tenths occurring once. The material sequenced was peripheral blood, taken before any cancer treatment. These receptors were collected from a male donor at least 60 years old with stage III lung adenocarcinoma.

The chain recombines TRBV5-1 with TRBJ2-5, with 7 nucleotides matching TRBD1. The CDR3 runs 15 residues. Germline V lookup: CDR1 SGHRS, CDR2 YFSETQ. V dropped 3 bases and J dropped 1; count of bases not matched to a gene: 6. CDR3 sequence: CASSSGQAIQETQYF. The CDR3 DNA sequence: TGCGCCAGCAGCTCCGGACAGGCTATCCAAGAGACCCAGTACTTC.

The CDR3 protein is CASSYGSTEAFF. CDR3 nucleotides: TGTGCCAGCAGTTACGGTTCCACTGAAGCTTTCTTT. The rearrangement uses TRBV6-5 and TRBJ1-1; no clear D gene. CDR1 is MNHEY, CDR2 SVGAGI, per germline. V was cut by 2 bases and J by 4 bases, with 5 bases left in between. The CDR3 covers 12 residues.

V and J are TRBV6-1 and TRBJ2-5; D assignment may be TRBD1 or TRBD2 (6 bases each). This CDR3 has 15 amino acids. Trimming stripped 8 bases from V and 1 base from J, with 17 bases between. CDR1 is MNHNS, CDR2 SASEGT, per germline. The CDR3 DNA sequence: TGTGCCAGCGGGAGGAGGGGGGTCCCCCAAGAGACCCAGTACTTC. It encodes CASGRRGVPQETQYF.

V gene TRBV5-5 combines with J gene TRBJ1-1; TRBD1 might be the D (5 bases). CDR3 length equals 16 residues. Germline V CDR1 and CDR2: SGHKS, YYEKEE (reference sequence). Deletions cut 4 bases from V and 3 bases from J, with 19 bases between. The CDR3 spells CASSKDGTVRDTEAFF. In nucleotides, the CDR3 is TGTGCCAGCAGCAAAGACGGGACGGTCCGCGACACTGAAGCTTTCTTT.

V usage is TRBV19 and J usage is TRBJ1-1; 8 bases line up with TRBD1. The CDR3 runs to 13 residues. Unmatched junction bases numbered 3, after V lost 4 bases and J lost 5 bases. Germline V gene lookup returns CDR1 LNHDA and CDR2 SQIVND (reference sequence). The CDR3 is CASSTGGRTEAFF. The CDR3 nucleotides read TGTGCCAGTAGTACAGGGGGCAGGACTGAAGCTTTCTTT.

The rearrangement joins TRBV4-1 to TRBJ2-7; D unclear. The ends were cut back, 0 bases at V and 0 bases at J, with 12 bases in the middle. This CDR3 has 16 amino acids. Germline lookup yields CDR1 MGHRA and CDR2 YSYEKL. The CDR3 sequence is CASSQDPGWSSYEQYF. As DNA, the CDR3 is TGCGCCAGCAGCCAAGATCCTGGCTGGAGCTCCTACGAGCAGTACTTC.

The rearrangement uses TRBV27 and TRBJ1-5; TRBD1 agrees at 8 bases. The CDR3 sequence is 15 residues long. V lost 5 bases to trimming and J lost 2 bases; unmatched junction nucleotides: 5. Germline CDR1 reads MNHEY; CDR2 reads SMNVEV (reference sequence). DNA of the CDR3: TGTGCCAGCAGTCAGGGGGCAGGGGGCAATCAGCCCCAGCATTTT. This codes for CASSQGAGGNQPQHF.

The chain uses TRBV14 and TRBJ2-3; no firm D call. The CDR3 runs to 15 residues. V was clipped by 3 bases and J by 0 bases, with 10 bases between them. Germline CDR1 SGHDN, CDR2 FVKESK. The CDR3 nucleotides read TGTGCCAGCAGCCAGACGGATACTAGCACAGATACGCAGTATTTT. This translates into CASSQTDTSTDTQYF.

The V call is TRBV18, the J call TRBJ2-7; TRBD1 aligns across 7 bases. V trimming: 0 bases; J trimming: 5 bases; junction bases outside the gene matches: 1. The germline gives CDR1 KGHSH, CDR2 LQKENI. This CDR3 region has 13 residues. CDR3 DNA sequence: TGTGCCAGCTCACCACCGACAGGGAACGAGCAGTACTTC. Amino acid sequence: CASSPPTGNEQYF.

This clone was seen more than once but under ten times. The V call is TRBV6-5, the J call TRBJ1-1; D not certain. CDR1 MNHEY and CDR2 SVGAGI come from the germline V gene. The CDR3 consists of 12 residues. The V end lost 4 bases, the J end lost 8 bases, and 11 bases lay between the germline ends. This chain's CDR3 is CASSFRGQEAFF. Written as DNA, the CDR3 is TGTGCCAGCAGTTTTCGAGGGCAGGAAGCTTTCTTT.

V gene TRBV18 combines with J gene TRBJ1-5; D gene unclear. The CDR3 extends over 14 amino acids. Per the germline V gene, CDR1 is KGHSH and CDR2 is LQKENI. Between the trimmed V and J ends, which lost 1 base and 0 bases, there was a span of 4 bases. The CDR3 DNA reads TGTGCCAGCTCACCACAAAATAGCAATCAGCCCCAGCATTTT. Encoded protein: CASSPQNSNQPQHF.

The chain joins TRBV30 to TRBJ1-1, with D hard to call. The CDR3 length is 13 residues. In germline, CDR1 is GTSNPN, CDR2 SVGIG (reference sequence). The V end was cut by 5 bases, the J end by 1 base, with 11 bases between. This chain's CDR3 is CAWGKAENTEAFF. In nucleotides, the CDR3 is TGTGCCTGGGGGAAAGCGGAGAACACTGAAGCTTTCTTT.

The CDR3 region has the DNA TGCGCCAGCAGCTTTTCCCCGGTAGGGGCAGAGACCCAGTACTTC. Translation gives CASSFSPVGAETQYF. The chain has TRBV5-1 and TRBJ2-5, with D possibly TRBD1 on 5 matching bases. This CDR3 has 15 amino acids. CDR1 is SGHRS, CDR2 YFSETQ, per germline. Trimming cost V 2 bases and J 4 bases, with 15 bases left between them.

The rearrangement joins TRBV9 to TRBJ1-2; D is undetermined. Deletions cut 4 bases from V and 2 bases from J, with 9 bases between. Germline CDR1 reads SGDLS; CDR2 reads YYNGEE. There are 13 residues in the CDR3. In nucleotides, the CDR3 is TGTGCCAGCAGCAAGGACCGGAACTATGGCTACACCTTC. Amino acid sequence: CASSKDRNYGYTF. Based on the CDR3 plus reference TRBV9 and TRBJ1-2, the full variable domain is DSGVTQTPKHLITATGQRVTLRCSPRSGDLSVYWYQQSLDQGLQFLIQYYNGEERAKGNILERFSAQQFPDLHSELNLSSLELGDSALYFCASSKDRNYGYTFGSGTRLTVV.

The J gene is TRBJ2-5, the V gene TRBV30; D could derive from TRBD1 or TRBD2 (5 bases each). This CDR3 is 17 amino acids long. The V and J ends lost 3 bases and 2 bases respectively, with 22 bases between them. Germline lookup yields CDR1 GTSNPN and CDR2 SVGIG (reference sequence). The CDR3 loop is CAWRGRSRVAGQETQYF. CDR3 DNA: TGTGCCTGGAGGGGACGCTCCAGGGTTGCTGGTCAAGAGACCCAGTACTTC.

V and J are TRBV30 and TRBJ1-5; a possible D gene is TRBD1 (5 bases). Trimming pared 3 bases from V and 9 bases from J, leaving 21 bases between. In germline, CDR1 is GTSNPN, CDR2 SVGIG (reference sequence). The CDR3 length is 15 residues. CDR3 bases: TGTGCCTGGAGCGCGGGGGACGGAAACCTTGCGCCCCAGCATTTT. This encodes CAWSAGDGNLAPQHF. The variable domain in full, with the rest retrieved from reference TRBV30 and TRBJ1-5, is SQTIHQWPATLVQPVGSPLSLECTVEGTSNPNLYWYRQAAGRGLQLLFYSVGIGQISSEVPQNLSASRPQDRQFILSSKKLLLSDSGFYLCAWSAGDGNLAPQHFGDGTRLSIL.

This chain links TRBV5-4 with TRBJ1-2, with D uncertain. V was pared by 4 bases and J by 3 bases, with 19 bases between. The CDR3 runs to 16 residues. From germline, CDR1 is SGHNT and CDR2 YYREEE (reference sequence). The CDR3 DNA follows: TGTGCCAGCAGCACCAAACTTCCGACTGAAGACTATGGCTACACCTTC. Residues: CASSTKLPTEDYGYTF. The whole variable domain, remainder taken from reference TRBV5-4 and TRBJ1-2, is ETGVTQSPTHLIKTRGQQVTLRCSSQSGHNTVSWYQQALGQGPQFIFQYYREEENGRGNFPPRFSGLQFPNYSSELNVNALELDDSALYLCASSTKLPTEDYGYTFGSGTRLTVV.

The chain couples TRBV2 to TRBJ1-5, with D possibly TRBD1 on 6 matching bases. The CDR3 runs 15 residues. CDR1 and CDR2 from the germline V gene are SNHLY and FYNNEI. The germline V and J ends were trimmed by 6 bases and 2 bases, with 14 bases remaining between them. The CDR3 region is CASRATGRGNQPQHF. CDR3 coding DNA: TGTGCCAGCAGAGCGACAGGCCGGGGCAATCAGCCCCAGCATTTT.

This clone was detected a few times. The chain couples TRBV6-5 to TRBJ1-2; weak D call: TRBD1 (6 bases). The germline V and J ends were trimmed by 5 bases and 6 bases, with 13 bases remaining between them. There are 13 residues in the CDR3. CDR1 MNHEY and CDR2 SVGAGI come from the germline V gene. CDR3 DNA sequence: TGTGCCAGCAGTGGGGGGACAATCGATGGCTACACCTTC. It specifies CASSGGTIDGYTF.

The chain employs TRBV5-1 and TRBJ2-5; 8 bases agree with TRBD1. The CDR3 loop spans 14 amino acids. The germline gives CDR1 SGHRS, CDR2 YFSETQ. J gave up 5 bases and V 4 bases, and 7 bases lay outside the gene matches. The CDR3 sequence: CASSPGTGGETQYF. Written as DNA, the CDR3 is TGCGCCAGCAGCCCTGGGACAGGAGGGGAGACCCAGTACTTC. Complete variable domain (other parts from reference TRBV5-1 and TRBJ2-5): KAGVTQTPRYLIKTRGQQVTLSCSPISGHRSVSWYQQTPGQGLQFLFEYFSETQRNKGNFPGRFSGRQFSNSRSEMNVSTLELGDSALYLCASSPGTGGETQYFGPGTRLLVL.

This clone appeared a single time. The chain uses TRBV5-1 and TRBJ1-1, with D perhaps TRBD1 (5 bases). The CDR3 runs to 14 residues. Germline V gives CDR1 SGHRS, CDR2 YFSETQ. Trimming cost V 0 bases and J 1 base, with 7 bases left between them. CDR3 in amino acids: CASSLDRKNTEAFF. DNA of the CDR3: TGCGCCAGCAGCTTGGACAGGAAGAACACTGAAGCTTTCTTT.

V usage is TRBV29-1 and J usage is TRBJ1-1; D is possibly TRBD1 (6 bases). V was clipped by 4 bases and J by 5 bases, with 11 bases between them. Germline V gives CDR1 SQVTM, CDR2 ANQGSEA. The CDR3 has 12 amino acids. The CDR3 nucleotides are TGCAGCGTTGGACAGGACGGAACTGAAGCTTTCTTT. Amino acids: CSVGQDGTEAFF.

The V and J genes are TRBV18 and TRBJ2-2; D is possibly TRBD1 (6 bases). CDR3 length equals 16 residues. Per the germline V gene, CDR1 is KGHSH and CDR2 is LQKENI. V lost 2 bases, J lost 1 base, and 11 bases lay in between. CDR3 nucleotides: TGTGCCAGCTCACCAGGACAGATCCAGAACACCGGGGAGCTGTTTTTT. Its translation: CASSPGQIQNTGELFF.

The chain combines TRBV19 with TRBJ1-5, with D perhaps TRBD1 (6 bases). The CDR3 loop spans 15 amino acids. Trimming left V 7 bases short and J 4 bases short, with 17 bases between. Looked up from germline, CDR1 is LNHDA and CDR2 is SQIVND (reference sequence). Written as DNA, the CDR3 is TGTGCCAGTAAAAGTGGGGGCAGACCTAATCAGCCCCAGCATTTT. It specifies CASKSGGRPNQPQHF.

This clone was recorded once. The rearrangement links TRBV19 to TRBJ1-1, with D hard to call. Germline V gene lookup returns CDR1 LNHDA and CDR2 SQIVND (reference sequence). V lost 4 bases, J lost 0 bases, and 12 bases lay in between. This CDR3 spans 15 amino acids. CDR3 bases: TGTGCCAGTAGTACCTCAACGGTAATGAACACTGAAGCTTTCTTT. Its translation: CASSTSTVMNTEAFF.

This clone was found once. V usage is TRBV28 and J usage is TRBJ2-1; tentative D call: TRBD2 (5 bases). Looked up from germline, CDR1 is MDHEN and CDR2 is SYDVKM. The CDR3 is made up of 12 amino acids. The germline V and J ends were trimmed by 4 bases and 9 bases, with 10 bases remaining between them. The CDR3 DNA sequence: TGTGCCAGCAGTTGGGTTCGGGGTGAGCAGTTCTTC. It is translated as CASSWVRGEQFF.

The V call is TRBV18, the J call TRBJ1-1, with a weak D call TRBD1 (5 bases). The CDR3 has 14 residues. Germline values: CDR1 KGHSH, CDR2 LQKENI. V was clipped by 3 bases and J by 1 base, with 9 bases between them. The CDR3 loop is CASSPGRGNTEAFF. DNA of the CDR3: TGTGCCAGCTCACCGGGAAGGGGGAACACTGAAGCTTTCTTT.

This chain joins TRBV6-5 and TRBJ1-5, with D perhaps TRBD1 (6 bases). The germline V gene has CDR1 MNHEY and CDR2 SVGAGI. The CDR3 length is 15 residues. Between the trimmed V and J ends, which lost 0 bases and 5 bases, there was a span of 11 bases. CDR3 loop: CASSYSRKGDQPQHF. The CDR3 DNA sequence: TGTGCCAGCAGTTACTCGAGAAAGGGGGATCAGCCCCAGCATTTT.

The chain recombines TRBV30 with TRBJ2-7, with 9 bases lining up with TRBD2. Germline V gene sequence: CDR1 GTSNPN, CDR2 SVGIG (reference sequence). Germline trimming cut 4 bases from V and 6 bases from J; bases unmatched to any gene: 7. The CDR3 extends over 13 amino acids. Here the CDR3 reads CAWTPGLAGEQYF. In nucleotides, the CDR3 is TGTGCCTGGACCCCGGGACTAGCCGGCGAGCAGTACTTC. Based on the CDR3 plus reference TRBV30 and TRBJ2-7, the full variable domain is SQTIHQWPATLVQPVGSPLSLECTVEGTSNPNLYWYRQAAGRGLQLLFYSVGIGQISSEVPQNLSASRPQDRQFILSSKKLLLSDSGFYLCAWTPGLAGEQYFGPGTRLTVT.

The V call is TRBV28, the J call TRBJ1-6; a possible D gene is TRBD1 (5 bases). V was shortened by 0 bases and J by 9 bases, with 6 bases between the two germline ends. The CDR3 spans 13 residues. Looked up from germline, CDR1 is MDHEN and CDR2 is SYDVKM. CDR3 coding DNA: TGTGCCAGCAGTTTATGGGGGGGTTCACCCCTCCACTTT. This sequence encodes CASSLWGGSPLHF.

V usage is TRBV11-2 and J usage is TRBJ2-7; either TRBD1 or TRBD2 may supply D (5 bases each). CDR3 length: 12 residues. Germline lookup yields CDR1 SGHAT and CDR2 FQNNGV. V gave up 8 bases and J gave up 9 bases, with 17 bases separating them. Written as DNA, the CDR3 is TGTGCCAGCCGGGACGCCTCCTTAGTGCAGTACTTC. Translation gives CASRDASLVQYF.